Following are 22 T cell receptor beta chains from one sample sequenced in a study of blood T cell repertoires in COVID-19. The protocol was immunoSEQ multiplex PCR, while the TCRdb copy is restricted to in-frame clones and leaves out a portion. The sample has tens of thousands of clones; under 95% are singletons. What was sequenced was peripheral blood. The receptors originated from a human donor with active COVID-19. The donor label of this sample is uncertain.

The gene calls are TRBV4-2 and TRBJ2-2; TRBD2 agrees at 11 bases. Germline V gene data show CDR1 as LGHNA and CDR2 as YNFKEQ. Unmatched junction bases numbered 11, after V lost 0 bases and J lost 2 bases. The CDR3 extends over 20 amino acids. The CDR3: CASSQEALAGGLINTGELFF. The CDR3 DNA sequence: TGTGCCAGCAGCCAAGAGGCCCTAGCGGGGGGCCTAATAAACACCGGGGAGCTGTTTTTT.

The chain employs TRBV7-3 and TRBJ2-2, with D perhaps TRBD2 (5 bases). The CDR3 runs 16 residues. The germline V gene encodes CDR1 SGHTA and CDR2 FQGTGA. Between the trimmed V and J ends, which lost 5 bases and 5 bases, there was a span of 18 bases. The CDR3 region is CASSPQTGVDTGELFF. CDR3 bases: TGTGCCAGCAGCCCTCAAACCGGGGTGGATACCGGGGAGCTGTTTTTT. The full variable domain, rest sourced from reference TRBV7-3 and TRBJ2-2, is GAGVSQTPSNKVTEKGKYVELRCDPISGHTALYWYRQSLGQGPEFLIYFQGTGAADDSGLPNDRFFAVRPEGSVSTLKIQRTERGDSAVYLCASSPQTGVDTGELFFGEGSRLTVL.

The chain has TRBV3-1 (or the pseudogene TRBV3-2) and TRBJ2-3, with D possibly TRBD2 on 6 matching bases. The germline gives CDR1 LGHDT, CDR2 YNNKEL (reference sequence). The CDR3 length is 18 residues. V was trimmed by 0 bases and J by 0 bases, leaving 16 bases between them. This chain's CDR3 is CASSQDSSTSSSTDTQYF. CDR3 nucleotides: TGTGCCAGCAGCCAAGATTCATCAACTAGCTCGAGCACAGATACGCAGTATTTT.

The chain links TRBV2 to TRBJ1-6; 9 bases line up with TRBD1. CDR3 length equals 15 residues. Germline CDR1 is SNHLY and CDR2 is FYNNEI. J gave up 10 bases and V 4 bases, and 8 bases lay outside the gene matches. The CDR3 loop reads CASSGSRDRDSPLHF. DNA of the CDR3: TGTGCCAGCAGTGGGTCCCGGGACAGGGACTCACCCCTCCACTTT.

The V call is TRBV11-1, the J call TRBJ2-7; D remains ambiguous. The CDR3 extends over 14 amino acids. V shed 7 bases and J shed 3 bases, with 16 bases lying between them. Germline CDR1 and CDR2: SGHAT and FQDESV (reference sequence). In DNA form, the CDR3 reads TGTGCCAGCACCAAAACCGACGGGTACTACGAGCAGTACTTC. As protein: CASTKTDGYYEQYF. The full variable domain, with the rest looked up from reference TRBV11-1 and TRBJ2-7, is EAEVAQSPRYKITEKSQAVAFWCDPISGHATLYWYRQILGQGPELLVQFQDESVVDDSQLPKDRFSAERLKGVDSTLKIQPAELGDSAMYLCASTKTDGYYEQYFGPGTRLTVT.

The chain couples TRBV4-3 to TRBJ2-3; TRBD2 aligns across 9 bases. V lost 0 bases and J lost 2; bases outside the gene matches: 6. The germline gives CDR1 LGHNA, CDR2 YSLEER. The CDR3 totals 17 residues. CDR3 sequence: CASSQDPGGGATDTQYF. In DNA, the CDR3 is TGCGCCAGCAGCCAAGATCCGGGCGGGGGGGCCACAGATACGCAGTATTTT.

V usage is TRBV11-3 and J usage is TRBJ2-1, with 10 bases that match TRBD2. The trim removed 6 bases at V and 5 bases at J, leaving 7 bases unmatched. This CDR3 is 15 amino acids long. From germline, CDR1 is SGHNT and CDR2 YENEEA. CDR3 sequence reads: CASSLTSGQNNEQFF. CDR3 DNA: TGTGCCAGCAGTTTGACTAGCGGGCAAAACAATGAGCAGTTCTTC.

The chain recombines TRBV12-3 or TRBV12-4 with TRBJ1-2; weak D call: TRBD1 (6 bases). This CDR3 comprises 13 residues. The V and J ends lost 9 bases and 0 bases respectively, with 11 bases between them. Here the CDR3 DNA reads TGTGCCAGTGAGGACAGCCCTAACTATGGCTACACCTTC. Amino acid sequence: CASEDSPNYGYTF.

The chain joins TRBV27 to TRBJ2-7, with a tentative D call TRBD2 (6 bases). V was shortened by 8 bases and J by 0 bases, with 8 bases between the two germline ends. The CDR3 extends over 12 amino acids. The germline gives CDR1 MNHEY, CDR2 SMNVEV (reference sequence). CDR3 nucleotide sequence: TGTGCCAGCCGGGGGATCTCCTACGAGCAGTACTTC. This sequence encodes CASRGISYEQYF.

V is TRBV28 and J is TRBJ1-2; weak D call: TRBD1 (5 bases). V lost 3 bases, J lost 6 bases, and 14 bases lay in between. The CDR3 has 14 amino acids. Germline V lookup: CDR1 MDHEN, CDR2 SYDVKM. In DNA, the CDR3 is TGTGCCAGCAGTTTCATCAGGGTAGGAAATGGCTACACCTTC. Its translation is CASSFIRVGNGYTF.

The table lists this clone with a count of one. This chain's CDR3 is CASSESPRDPYEQYF. The CDR3 DNA sequence: TGTGCCAGCAGTGAATCCCCGAGGGATCCCTACGAGCAGTACTTC. The chain is built from TRBV6-1 and TRBJ2-7; maybe TRBD2 (5 bases). Trimming took 2 bases from V and 2 from J, leaving 13 bases between them. CDR3 length equals 15 residues. Germline V gene sequence: CDR1 MNHNS, CDR2 SASEGT.

The CDR3 coding sequence is TGTGCCAGCAGTTCGGGGACTGAAGAGACCCAGTACTTC. It translates to CASSSGTEETQYF. The J gene is TRBJ2-5, the V gene TRBV12-3 or TRBV12-4, with D perhaps TRBD2 (6 bases). The CDR3 is made up of 13 amino acids. V lost 4 bases and J lost 3, with 9 bases in between.

The chain has TRBV4-2 and TRBJ1-1; 7 bases fit TRBD1. The CDR3 length is 18 residues. V trimming: 1 base; J trimming: 0 bases; junction bases outside the gene matches: 11. CDR1 LGHNA and CDR2 YNFKEQ come from the germline V gene. CDR3 DNA sequence: TGTGCCAGCAGCCAAGGTAACCGACAGGGCCGGGTGAACACTGAAGCTTTCTTT. It yields the protein CASSQGNRQGRVNTEAFF.

This chain links TRBV29-1 with TRBJ2-3; TRBD1 matches at 7 bases. The CDR3 is 14 amino acids. CDR1 SQVTM and CDR2 ANQGSEA come from the germline V gene. The V and J ends lost 4 bases and 1 base, in that order; junction bases with no gene match: 5. The CDR3 region is CSVVRTGGTDTQYF. Written as DNA, the CDR3 is TGCAGCGTTGTGAGGACAGGAGGCACAGATACGCAGTATTTT.

The V gene is TRBV28, the J gene TRBJ2-5; maybe TRBD2 (5 bases). The CDR3 length is 16 residues. CDR1 is MDHEN, CDR2 SYDVKM, per germline. Trimming stripped 3 bases from V and 2 bases from J, with 16 bases between. CDR3 loop: CASSFSGLIPQETQYF. The CDR3 nucleotides are TGTGCCAGCAGTTTCTCTGGACTTATACCGCAAGAGACCCAGTACTTC.

V and J are TRBV24-1 and TRBJ2-1, with a weak D call TRBD1 (6 bases). Germline loops: CDR1 KGHDR, CDR2 SFDVKD. V lost 3 bases and J lost 12, with 14 bases in between. The CDR3 covers 13 residues. The CDR3 loop reads CATSDRGRGRQFF. The CDR3 DNA reads as TGTGCCACCAGTGATCGCGGCAGGGGCAGGCAGTTCTTC.

V and J are TRBV6-5 and TRBJ2-1, with unresolved D. The germline V gene has CDR1 MNHEY and CDR2 SVGAGI. Deletions cut 8 bases from V and 3 bases from J, with 11 bases between. The CDR3 totals 13 residues. The CDR3 DNA sequence: TGTGCCAGCCAACAAGGAGACTACAATGAGCAGTTCTTC. Amino acids: CASQQGDYNEQFF.

This clone has just a few counts. The chain is built from TRBV7-2 and TRBJ2-1; 7 bases agree with TRBD2. J was trimmed by 5 bases and V by 5 bases; bases with no gene match: 6. CDR3 length: 14 residues. Germline CDR1 SGHTA, CDR2 FQGNSA. CDR3 in amino acids: CASSLTSPNNEQFF. DNA of the CDR3: TGTGCCAGCAGCCTGACTAGCCCCAACAATGAGCAGTTCTTC.

J is TRBJ2-5 and V is TRBV6-6; 11 positions agree with TRBD1. The CDR3 contains 15 residues. V gave up 2 bases and J gave up 4 bases; unmatched junction bases: 3. In germline, CDR1 is MNHNY, CDR2 SVGAGI (reference sequence). The CDR3 coding sequence is TGTGCCAGCAGTTACAGGGACAGGGGGAGAGAGACCCAGTACTTC. Translated, it gives CASSYRDRGRETQYF.

V and J are TRBV2 and TRBJ1-1; TRBD1 aligns across 7 bases. The CDR3 extends over 12 amino acids. V dropped 11 bases and J dropped 10; count of bases not matched to a gene: 13. The germline V gene has CDR1 SNHLY and CDR2 FYNNEI. The chain's CDR3 is CAESTRGQTAFF. The CDR3 bases are TGTGCCGAATCAACCCGGGGACAGACAGCTTTCTTT.

The chain is built from TRBV7-2 and TRBJ2-3; perhaps TRBD1 as D (6 bases). V lost 5 bases, J lost 4 bases, and 13 bases lay in between. The CDR3 is made up of 14 amino acids. Germline CDR1 reads SGHTA; CDR2 reads FQGNSA. The CDR3 is CASSGVGAPDTQYF. CDR3 sequence (DNA): TGTGCCAGCAGCGGTGTGGGGGCCCCAGATACGCAGTATTTT.

The V and J genes are TRBV20-1 and TRBJ2-3; 8 nucleotides match TRBD2. The V and J ends lost 3 bases and 0 bases, in that order; junction bases with no gene match: 8. The CDR3 length is 16 residues. Looked up from germline, CDR1 is DFQATT and CDR2 is SNEGSKA (reference sequence). CDR3 loop: CSASERGRSSTDTQYF. CDR3 sequence (DNA): TGCAGTGCTAGTGAGCGGGGGAGGTCTAGCACAGATACGCAGTATTTT.